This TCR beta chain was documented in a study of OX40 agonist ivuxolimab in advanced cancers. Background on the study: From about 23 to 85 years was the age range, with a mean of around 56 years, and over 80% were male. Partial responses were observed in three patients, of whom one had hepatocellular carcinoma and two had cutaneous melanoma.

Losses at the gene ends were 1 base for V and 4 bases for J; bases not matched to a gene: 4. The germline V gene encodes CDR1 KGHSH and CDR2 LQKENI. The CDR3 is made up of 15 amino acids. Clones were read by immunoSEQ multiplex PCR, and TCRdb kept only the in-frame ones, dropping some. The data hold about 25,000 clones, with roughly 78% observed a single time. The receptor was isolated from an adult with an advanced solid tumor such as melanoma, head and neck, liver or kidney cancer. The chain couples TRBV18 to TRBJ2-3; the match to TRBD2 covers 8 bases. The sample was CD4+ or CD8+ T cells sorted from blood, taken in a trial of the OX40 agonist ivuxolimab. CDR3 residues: CASSPLAGTPDTQYF. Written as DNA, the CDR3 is TGTGCCAGCTCACCACTAGCGGGAACTCCAGATACGCAGTATTTT. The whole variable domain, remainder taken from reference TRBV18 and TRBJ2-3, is NAGVMQNPRHLVRRRGQEARLRCSPMKGHSHVYWYRQLPEEGLKFMVYLQKENIIDESGMPKERFSAEFPKEGPSILRIQQVVRGDSAAYFCASSPLAGTPDTQYFGPGTRLTVL.